The clone carrying this T cell receptor (beta chain) is a singleton in its sample. Its antigen remains unidentified. After removal of 4 bases from V and 0 bases from J, the junction contained 9 bases not matched to a gene. This CDR3 is 17 amino acids long. Germline CDR1 is SGHDT and CDR2 is YYEEEE. The data were taken from a study of pediatric ulcerative colitis. Libraries were prepared by immunoSEQ multiplex PCR; TCRdb keeps only in-frame clonotypes and omits some of them. The table lists around 64,000 clones, more than 60% of them singletons. Study results and caveats: Two rectal clonotypes were found only in ulcerative colitis patients, all of them.

The specimen sequenced was blood. The origin of this receptor is a boy between 10 and 17 years old with moderate ulcerative colitis. This rearrangement joins TRBV5-6 to TRBJ1-4, with 7 bases matching TRBD1. The CDR3, as DNA: TGTGCCAGCAGCCTGGGACAGCTAGAGACAACTAATGAAAAACTGTTTTTT. Its translation is CASSLGQLETTNEKLFF.